This T cell receptor beta chain was sequenced during a study of blood T cell repertoires in COVID-19. Looking at the study overall: Spain, Italy and the United States supplied samples that represented acute and convalescent COVID-19. The analysed material was cDNA or gDNA that came from T cells, B-cell-depleted T cells, or PBMCs.

Those who participated ranged in age from roughly 18 to 90 years and resided in under 25 US areas. The J segment lost 2 bases and the V segment lost 3 bases, leaving 6 bases of the junction unmatched. Germline V gene sequence: CDR1 DFQATT, CDR2 SNEGSKA (reference sequence). The CDR3 totals 14 residues. Method: immunoSEQ multiplex PCR; TCRdb's copy keeps in-frame clones and lacks some. In the table there are some 150,000 clones, more than 75% of which are singletons. J is TRBJ2-7 and V is TRBV20-1; 8 bases line up with TRBD2. The sample consisted of PBMCs or T cells enriched from blood (not recorded which). This TCR derives from a woman aged 25-40 years with acute COVID-19. The CDR3 reads CSASLAGGTYEQYF. The CDR3 nucleotides read TGCAGTGCTAGTCTGGCGGGAGGCACCTACGAGCAGTACTTC.